Listed below are T cell receptor beta chains from one sample, sequenced in a study of a mutant IDH1 vaccine in newly diagnosed glioma. Here immunoSEQ multiplex PCR was the method, and the copy in TCRdb shows in-frame clones only, minus some. This sample has around 30,000 clones, with approximately 89% found just once. These TCRs' antigens remain unknown. The specimen comprised PBMCs, sampled from a glioma patient whose treatment included an IDH1 peptide vaccine. These receptors were collected from a middle-aged man with glioma. Both conserved end residues are part of each CDR3. The D gene is left open where the match is weak. Clone size is not always given. Where it is, it says once, few, many or a class for expanded clones.

clone_size d_call j_call v_call cdr3_aa cdr3_nt
. TRBD1 TRBJ1-2 TRBV19 CASRRTGDGNYGYTF TGTGCCAGTAGGCGGACAGGGGACGGTAACTATGGCTACACCTTC
. TRBD1 TRBJ2-5 TRBV5-5 CASSSRQGQETQYF TGTGCCAGCAGCTCCAGACAGGGACAAGAGACCCAGTACTTC
few . TRBJ2-5 TRBV6-1 CASSEAGGEETQYF TGTGCCAGCAGTGAAGCGGGAGGAGAAGAGACCCAGTACTTC
. TRBD2 TRBJ2-2 TRBV19 CASSVPSGGHPGELFF TGTGCCAGTAGTGTACCGAGCGGGGGCCATCCCGGGGAGCTGTTTTTT
. . TRBJ2-2 TRBV7-2 CASSLEDVRLRLETGELFF TGTGCCAGCAGCTTAGAGGATGTCAGGCTGCGGTTGGAGACCGGGGAGCTGTTTTTT
. TRBD2 TRBJ2-5 TRBV27 CASRAPGLEETQYF TGTGCCAGCAGGGCCCCGGGACTAGAGGAGACCCAGTACTTC
. TRBD1 TRBJ2-5 TRBV7-9 CASSLVGQGSRTQYF TGTGCCAGCAGCTTAGTGGGACAGGGGTCTAGGACCCAGTACTTC
. . TRBJ2-3 TRBV30 CAWGEDTQYF TGTGCCTGGGGAGAAGATACGCAGTATTTT
. . TRBJ2-3 TRBV6-5 CASSLADTQYF TGTGCCAGCAGTTTAGCAGATACGCAGTATTTT
. . TRBJ2-3 TRBV10-3 CAISESKRTTSTDTQYF TGTGCCATCAGTGAGTCGAAGCGGACTACAAGCACAGATACGCAGTATTTT
. TRBD2 TRBJ2-1 TRBV4-1 CASSQDLSSGGYYNEQFF TGCGCCAGCAGCCAAGATTTGTCTAGCGGGGGATACTACAATGAGCAGTTCTTC
. . TRBJ1-4 TRBV5-4 CASSLEPNEKLFF TGTGCCAGCAGCTTGGAGCCAAATGAAAAACTGTTTTTT
. . TRBJ1-3 TRBV5-1 CASSLTDISGNTIYF TGCGCCAGCAGCCTGACAGATATCTCTGGAAACACCATATATTTT
. TRBD1 TRBJ1-4 TRBV10-2 CASTRWTGTNEKLFF TGCGCCAGCACCCGGTGGACAGGGACTAATGAAAAACTGTTTTTT
. . TRBJ2-7 TRBV7-2 CASSLARGNSYEQYF TGTGCCAGCAGCTTAGCTCGGGGAAACTCCTACGAGCAGTACTTC
. . TRBJ2-7 TRBV2 CASSVGEGDGYEQYF TGTGCCAGCAGTGTAGGGGAGGGGGACGGGTACGAGCAGTACTTC
. TRBD2 TRBJ2-1 TRBV5-1 CASSLTPPGGGNEQFF TGCGCCAGCAGCTTAACCCCCCCCGGGGGGGGGAATGAGCAGTTCTTC
. . TRBJ2-5 TRBV7-8 CASSRPRGTQYF TGTGCCAGCAGCCGACCCCGGGGGACCCAGTACTTC
. . TRBJ1-1 TRBV19 CASSPDIANTEAFF TGTGCCAGTAGCCCTGACATAGCGAACACTGAAGCTTTCTTT
. TRBD1 TRBJ2-3 TRBV28 CASSNRGTTDTQYF TGTGCCAGCAGCAACAGGGGGACCACAGATACGCAGTATTTT
once . TRBJ1-2 TRBV30 CAWTRGPGAFGYTF TGTGCCTGGACTCGGGGACCGGGGGCTTTTGGCTACACCTTC
. TRBD1 TRBJ2-7 TRBV7-9 CASNPGQRPEQYF TGTGCCAGCAACCCGGGACAGCGGCCCGAGCAGTACTTC
. . TRBJ2-5 TRBV5-4 CASSLVGLETQYF TGTGCCAGCAGCTTGGTAGGGCTTGAGACCCAGTACTTC
. TRBD1 TRBJ1-2 TRBV27 CASSPPGTARYGYTF TGTGCCAGCAGTCCTCCCGGGACAGCTCGCTATGGCTACACCTTC
. . TRBJ1-4 TRBV7-2 CASSSDRRDEKLFF TGTGCCAGCAGCAGTGACAGGAGGGATGAAAAACTGTTTTTT